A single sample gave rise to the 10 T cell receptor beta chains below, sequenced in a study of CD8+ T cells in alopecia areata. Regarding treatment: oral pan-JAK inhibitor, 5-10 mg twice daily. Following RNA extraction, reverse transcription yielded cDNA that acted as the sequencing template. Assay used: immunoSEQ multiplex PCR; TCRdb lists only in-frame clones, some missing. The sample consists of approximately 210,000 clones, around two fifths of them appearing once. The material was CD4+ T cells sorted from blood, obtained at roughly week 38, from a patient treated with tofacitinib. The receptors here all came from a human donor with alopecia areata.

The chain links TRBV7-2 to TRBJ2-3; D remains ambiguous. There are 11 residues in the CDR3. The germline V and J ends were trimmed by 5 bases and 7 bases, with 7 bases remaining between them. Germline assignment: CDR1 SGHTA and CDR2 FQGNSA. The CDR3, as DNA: TGTGCCAGCAGCCAGGAGTATACGCAGTATTTT. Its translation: CASSQEYTQYF.

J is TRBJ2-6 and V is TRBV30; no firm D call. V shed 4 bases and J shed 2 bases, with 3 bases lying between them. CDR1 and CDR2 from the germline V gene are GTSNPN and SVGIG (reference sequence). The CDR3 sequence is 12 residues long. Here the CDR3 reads CAWTPGANVLTF. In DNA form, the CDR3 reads TGTGCCTGGACGCCTGGGGCCAACGTCCTGACTTTC.

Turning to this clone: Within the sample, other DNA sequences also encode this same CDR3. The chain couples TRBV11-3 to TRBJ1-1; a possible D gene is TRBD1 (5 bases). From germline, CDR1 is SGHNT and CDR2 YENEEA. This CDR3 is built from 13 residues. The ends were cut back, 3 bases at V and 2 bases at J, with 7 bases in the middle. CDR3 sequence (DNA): TGTGCCAGCAGCTTGACAGTTAACACTGAAGCTTTCTTT. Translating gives CASSLTVNTEAFF. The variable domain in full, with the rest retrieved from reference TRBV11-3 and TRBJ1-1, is EAGVVQSPRYKIIEKKQPVAFWCNPISGHNTLYWYLQNLGQGPELLIRYENEEAVDDSQLPKDRFSAERLKGVDSTLKIQPAELGDSAVYLCASSLTVNTEAFFGQGTRLTVV.

Here the CDR3 reads CASRYTSGASYEQYF. The CDR3 bases are TGTGCCAGCAGGTACACTAGCGGGGCATCCTACGAGCAGTACTTC. This chain uses TRBV27 with TRBJ2-7, with 10 bases aligning to TRBD2. CDR1 is MNHEY and CDR2 is SMNVEV in the germline V gene (reference sequence). The CDR3 is 15 amino acids. With V trimmed by 6 bases and J by 1 base, 6 bases remained unmatched.

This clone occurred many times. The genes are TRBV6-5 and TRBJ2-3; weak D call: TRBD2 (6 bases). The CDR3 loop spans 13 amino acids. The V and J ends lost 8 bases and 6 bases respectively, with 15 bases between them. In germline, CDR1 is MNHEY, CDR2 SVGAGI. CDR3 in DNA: TGTGCCAGCGTGCCCCCGGGGGTGGATACGCAGTATTTT. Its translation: CASVPPGVDTQYF.

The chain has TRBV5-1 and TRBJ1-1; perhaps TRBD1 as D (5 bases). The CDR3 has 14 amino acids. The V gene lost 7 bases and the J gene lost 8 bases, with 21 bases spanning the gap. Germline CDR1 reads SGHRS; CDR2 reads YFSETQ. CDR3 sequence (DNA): TGCGCCAGCGGGGCAGGACTAATGTCTGGGGAAGCTTTCTTT. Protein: CASGAGLMSGEAFF.

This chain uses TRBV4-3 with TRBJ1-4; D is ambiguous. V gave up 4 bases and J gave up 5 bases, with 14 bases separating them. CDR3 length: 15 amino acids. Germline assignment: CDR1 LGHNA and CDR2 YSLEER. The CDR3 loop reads CASSPQTRLNEKLFF. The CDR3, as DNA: TGCGCCAGCAGCCCCCAAACACGGCTGAATGAAAAACTGTTTTTT.

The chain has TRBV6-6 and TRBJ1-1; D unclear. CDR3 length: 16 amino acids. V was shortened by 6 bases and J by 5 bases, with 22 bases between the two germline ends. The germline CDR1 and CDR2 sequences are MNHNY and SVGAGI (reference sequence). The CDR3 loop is CASSPGVGIIRTEAFF. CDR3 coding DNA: TGTGCCAGCAGCCCTGGGGTGGGGATTATAAGGACTGAAGCTTTCTTT.

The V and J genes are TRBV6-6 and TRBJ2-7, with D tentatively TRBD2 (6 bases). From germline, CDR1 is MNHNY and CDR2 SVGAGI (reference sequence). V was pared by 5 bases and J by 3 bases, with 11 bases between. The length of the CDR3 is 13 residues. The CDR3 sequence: CASSDPGGYEQYF. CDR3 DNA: TGTGCCAGCAGTGATCCCGGGGGCTACGAGCAGTACTTC.

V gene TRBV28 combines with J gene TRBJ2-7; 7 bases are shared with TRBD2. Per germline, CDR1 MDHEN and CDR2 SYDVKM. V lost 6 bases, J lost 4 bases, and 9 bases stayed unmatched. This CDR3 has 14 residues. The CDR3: CASRWGGSRYEQYF. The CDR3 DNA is TGTGCCAGCAGGTGGGGCGGGAGCCGTTACGAGCAGTACTTC.